This T cell receptor beta chain was identified in a study of CD8 T cells in ankylosing spondylitis. Study-wide points: Matched ankylosing spondylitis synovial fluid reportedly contained a significantly enriched population of disease-linked clones. Within ankylosing spondylitis blood, a TCR beta motif made up of roughly eight highly homologous variants appeared to be characteristic. Existing reports had already noted some motif variants in reactive arthritis synovial fluid and blood.

V lost 2 bases, J lost 5 bases, and 12 bases lay in between. Germline V gene data show CDR1 as SNHLY and CDR2 as FYNNEI. There are 15 residues in the CDR3. On this clonotype: What it binds is not known.

It was by quantitative 5'-RACE with molecular barcodes that TCR beta libraries were made. TCRdb fed the 5' RACE reads into MiXCR, producing one record per CDR3 protein. The sample lists over 600,000 distinct CDR3 sequences, roughly 19% occurring once. Sequencing was done on a sample of blood, either unsorted or a sorted T cell fraction (not recorded which). The sequence was collected from a male donor with ankylosing spondylitis. The genes are TRBV2 and TRBJ1-4, with a possible D match to TRBD1 (5 bases). For the CDR3, the DNA is TGTGCCAGCAGTGAATCTGGTAGGGGAAATGAAAAACTGTTTTTT. Its translation: CASSESGRGNEKLFF.